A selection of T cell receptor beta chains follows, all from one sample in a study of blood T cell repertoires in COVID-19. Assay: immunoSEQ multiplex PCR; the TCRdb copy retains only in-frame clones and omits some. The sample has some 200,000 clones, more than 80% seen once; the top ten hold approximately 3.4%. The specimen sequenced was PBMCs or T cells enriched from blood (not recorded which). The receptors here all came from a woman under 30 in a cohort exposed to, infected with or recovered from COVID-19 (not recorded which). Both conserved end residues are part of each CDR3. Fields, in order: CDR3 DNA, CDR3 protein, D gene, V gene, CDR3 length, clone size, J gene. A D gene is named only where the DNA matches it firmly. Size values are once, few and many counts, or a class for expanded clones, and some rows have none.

TGTGCCAGCAGTTCCCTCGACCGACGGGGCTATGGCTACACCTTC	CASSSLDRRGYGYTF	NA	TRBV6-5	15	NA	TRBJ1-2
TGTGCCAGCAGCTTAAGGCTAGCGGGAGGGCTCTCCTACGAGCAGTACTTC	CASSLRLAGGLSYEQYF	TRBD2	TRBV7-9	17	few	TRBJ2-7
TGTGCCAGCAGTTACTCGTCCGCTAATGAAAAACTGTTTTTT	CASSYSSANEKLFF	NA	TRBV6-5	14	NA	TRBJ1-4
TGTGCCAGCTCACCCCTACCCACAGATACGCAGTATTTT	CASSPLPTDTQYF	NA	TRBV18	13	NA	TRBJ2-3
TGTGCCAGTAGTATTACTTGGTTAAGTCGCACAGATACGCAGTATTTT	CASSITWLSRTDTQYF	NA	TRBV19	16	once	TRBJ2-3
TGTGCCAGCAGCTTAATCGGACTAGCTAGGGAGCAGTACTTC	CASSLIGLAREQYF	TRBD2	TRBV7-9	14	NA	TRBJ2-7
TGTGCCAGCACCCCCTTAGAGGGTGATGATACGCAGTATTTT	CASTPLEGDDTQYF	NA	TRBV6-2/TRBV6-3	14	once	TRBJ2-3
TGTGCCAGCTCACCGAAAGCGCTCGAGACTGAAGCTTTCTTT	CASSPKALETEAFF	NA	TRBV18	14	few	TRBJ1-1
TGTGCCAGCAGTCAGGAAGGCAGGGGGCAAACTGAAGCTTTCTTT	CASSQEGRGQTEAFF	TRBD1	TRBV2	15	NA	TRBJ1-1
TGCGCCAGCAGCCAACAAACAGGGGACGTCTATGGCTACACCTTC	CASSQQTGDVYGYTF	TRBD1	TRBV4-1	15	NA	TRBJ1-2
TGTGCCAGCAGCCAAGATCAGGCTAGCGGCACAGATACGCAGTATTTT	CASSQDQASGTDTQYF	NA	TRBV3-1/TRBV3-2	16	NA	TRBJ2-3
TGTGCCAGCAGCCAACTACCGGGACTAGGCAATGAGCAGTTCTTC	CASSQLPGLGNEQFF	TRBD2	TRBV6-5	15	NA	TRBJ2-1
TGTGCCAGACCCCTCGACAGGTCCAGCCTCTACGAGCAGTACTTC	CARPLDRSSLYEQYF	NA	TRBV27	15	NA	TRBJ2-7
TGTGCTAGTGGACCGACAGGGATCGATGAGCAGTTCTTC	CASGPTGIDEQFF	TRBD1	TRBV12-5	13	NA	TRBJ2-1
TGTGCCAGCGGACAGGGGTGGGGAAAACTGTTTTTT	CASGQGWGKLFF	TRBD1	TRBV2	12	NA	TRBJ1-4
TGTGCCAGCAGTGGCCCCTTTGAGCGGGATAGGTACAATGAGCAGTTCTTC	CASSGPFERDRYNEQFF	TRBD2	TRBV25-1	17	NA	TRBJ2-1
TGTGCCAGCAGAGGTCCGGAGGCCCTCTATGGCTACACCTTC	CASRGPEALYGYTF	NA	TRBV6-5	14	NA	TRBJ1-2
TGTGCCAGCAGTGCGGACATCGGGGGTCAGCCCCAGCATTTT	CASSADIGGQPQHF	NA	TRBV2	14	NA	TRBJ1-5
TGTGCCCGACTCAGGGATAGCAATCAGCCCCAGCATTTT	CARLRDSNQPQHF	NA	TRBV7-8	13	NA	TRBJ1-5
TGCGCCAGCAGCCAGGGCTCCAATGAGCAGTTCTTC	CASSQGSNEQFF	NA	TRBV4-1	12	NA	TRBJ2-1
TGTGCCAGCAGCTTAGACAGTAGCAGGGGGAACACTGAAGCTTTCTTT	CASSLDSSRGNTEAFF	NA	TRBV7-9	16	NA	TRBJ1-1
TGTGCCAGCAGTGAACCCCAGGGCAATCAGCCCCAGCATTTT	CASSEPQGNQPQHF	NA	TRBV2	14	NA	TRBJ1-5
TGTGCCAGCAGTGAAGGGGCGGGAGGGTCGTACTACGAGCAGTACTTC	CASSEGAGGSYYEQYF	TRBD2	TRBV25-1	16	NA	TRBJ2-7
TGTGCCAGCTCACCGGGACAGTTAACTAACTATGGCTACACCTTC	CASSPGQLTNYGYTF	TRBD1	TRBV18	15	NA	TRBJ1-2
TGCAGTGCTAGTGGGGACATTAAAGGCAATCAGCCCCAGCATTTT	CSASGDIKGNQPQHF	NA	TRBV20-1	15	once	TRBJ1-5
TGTGCCACCAGTGATACGGGGTTTACTGAAGCTTTCTTT	CATSDTGFTEAFF	NA	TRBV24-1	13	NA	TRBJ1-1
TGTGCCAGCAGACGAGAGGGTAGTTCCTACAATGAGCAGTTCTTC	CASRREGSSYNEQFF	NA	TRBV6-5	15	NA	TRBJ2-1